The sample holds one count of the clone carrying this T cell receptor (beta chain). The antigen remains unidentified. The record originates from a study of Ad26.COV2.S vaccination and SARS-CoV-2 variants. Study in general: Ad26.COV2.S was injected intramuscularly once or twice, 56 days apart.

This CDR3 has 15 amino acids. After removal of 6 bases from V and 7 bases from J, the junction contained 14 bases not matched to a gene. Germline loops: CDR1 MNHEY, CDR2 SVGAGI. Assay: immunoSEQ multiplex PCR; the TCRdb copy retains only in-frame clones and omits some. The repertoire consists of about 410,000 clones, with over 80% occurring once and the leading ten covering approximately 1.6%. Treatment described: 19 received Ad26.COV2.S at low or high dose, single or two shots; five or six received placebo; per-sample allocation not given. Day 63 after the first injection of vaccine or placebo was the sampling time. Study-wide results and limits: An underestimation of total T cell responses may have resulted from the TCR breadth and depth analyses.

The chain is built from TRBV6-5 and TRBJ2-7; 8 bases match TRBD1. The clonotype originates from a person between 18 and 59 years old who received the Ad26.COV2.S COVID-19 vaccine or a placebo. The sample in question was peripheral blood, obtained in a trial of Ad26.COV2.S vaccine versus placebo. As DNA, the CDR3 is TGTGCCAGCAGACCCCTCCCGACAGGGGCGGGGGAGCAGTACTTC. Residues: CASRPLPTGAGEQYF.